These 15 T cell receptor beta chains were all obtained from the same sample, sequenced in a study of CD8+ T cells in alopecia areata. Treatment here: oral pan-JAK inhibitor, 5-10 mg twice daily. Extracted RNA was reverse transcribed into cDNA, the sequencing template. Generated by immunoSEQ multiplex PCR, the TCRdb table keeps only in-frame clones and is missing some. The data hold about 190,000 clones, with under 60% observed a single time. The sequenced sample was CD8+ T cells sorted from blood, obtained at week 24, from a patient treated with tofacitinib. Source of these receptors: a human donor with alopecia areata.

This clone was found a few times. Here the CDR3 reads CASSSAYGADGYTF. The CDR3 coding sequence is TGTGCCAGCAGCTCGGCGTATGGGGCGGATGGCTACACCTTC. This sequence joins TRBV7-3 and TRBJ1-2; D perhaps matches TRBD1 (5 bases). Between the trimmed V and J ends, which lost 4 bases and 6 bases, there was a span of 15 bases. This CDR3 region has 14 residues. Germline V gives CDR1 SGHTA, CDR2 FQGTGA.

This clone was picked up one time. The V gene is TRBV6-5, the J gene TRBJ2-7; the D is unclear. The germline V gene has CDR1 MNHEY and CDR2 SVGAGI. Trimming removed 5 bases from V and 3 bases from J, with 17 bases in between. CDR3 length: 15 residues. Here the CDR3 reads CASSPSTASRYEQYF. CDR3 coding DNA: TGTGCCAGCAGTCCTTCCACCGCTTCACGCTACGAGCAGTACTTC.

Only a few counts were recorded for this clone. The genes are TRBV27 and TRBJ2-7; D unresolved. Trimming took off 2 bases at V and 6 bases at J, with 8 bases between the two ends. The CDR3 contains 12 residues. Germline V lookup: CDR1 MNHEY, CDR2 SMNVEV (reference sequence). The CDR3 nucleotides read TGTGCCAGCAGTTTAGGGATGGGCGAGCAGTACTTC. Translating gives CASSLGMGEQYF.

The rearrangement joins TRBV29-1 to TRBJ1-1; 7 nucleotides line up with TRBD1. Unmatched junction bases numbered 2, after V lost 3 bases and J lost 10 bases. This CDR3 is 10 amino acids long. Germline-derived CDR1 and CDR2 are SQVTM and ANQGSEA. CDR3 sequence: CSVETGLAFF. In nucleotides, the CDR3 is TGCAGCGTTGAGACAGGGTTAGCTTTCTTT.

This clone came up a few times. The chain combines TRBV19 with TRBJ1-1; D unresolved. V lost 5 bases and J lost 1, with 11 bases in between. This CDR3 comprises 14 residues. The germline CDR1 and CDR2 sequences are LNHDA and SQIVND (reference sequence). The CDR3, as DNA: TGTGCCAGTAGTCCCCGGACGGGGAACACTGAAGCTTTCTTT. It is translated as CASSPRTGNTEAFF.

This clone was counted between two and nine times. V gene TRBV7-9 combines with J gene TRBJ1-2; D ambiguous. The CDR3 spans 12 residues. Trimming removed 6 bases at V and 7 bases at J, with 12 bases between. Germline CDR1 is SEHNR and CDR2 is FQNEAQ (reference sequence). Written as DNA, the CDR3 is TGTGCCAGCAGTGTCTCAGCTGGTGGCTACACCTTC. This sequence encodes CASSVSAGGYTF.

CDR3 region: CASSSGGAYEQYF. The CDR3 nucleotides are TGTGCCAGCAGCTCGGGGGGGGCCTACGAGCAGTACTTC. This chain uses TRBV7-8 with TRBJ2-7; 8 bases are shared with TRBD2. Germline CDR1 and CDR2: SGHVS and FQNEAQ. The CDR3 extends over 13 amino acids. Losses at the gene ends were 4 bases for V and 2 bases for J; bases not matched to a gene: 1. Combining the CDR3 with reference TRBV7-8 and TRBJ2-7 gives the whole variable domain GAGVSQSPRYKVAKRGQDVALRCDPISGHVSLFWYQQALGQGPEFLTYFQNEAQLDKSGLPSDRFFAERPEGSVSTLKIQRTQQEDSAVYLCASSSGGAYEQYFGPGTRLTVT.

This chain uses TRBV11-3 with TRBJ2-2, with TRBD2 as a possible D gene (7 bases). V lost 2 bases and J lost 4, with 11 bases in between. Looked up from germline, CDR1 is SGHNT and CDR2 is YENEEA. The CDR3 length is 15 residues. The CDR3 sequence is CASSLRGGSTGELFF. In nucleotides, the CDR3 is TGTGCCAGCAGCTTAAGGGGGGGAAGCACCGGGGAGCTGTTTTTT. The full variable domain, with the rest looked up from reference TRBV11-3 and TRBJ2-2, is EAGVVQSPRYKIIEKKQPVAFWCNPISGHNTLYWYLQNLGQGPELLIRYENEEAVDDSQLPKDRFSAERLKGVDSTLKIQPAELGDSAVYLCASSLRGGSTGELFFGEGSRLTVL.

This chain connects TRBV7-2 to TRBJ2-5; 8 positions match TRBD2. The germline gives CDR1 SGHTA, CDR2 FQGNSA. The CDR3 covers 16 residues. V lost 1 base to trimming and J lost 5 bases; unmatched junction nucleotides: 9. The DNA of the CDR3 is TGTGCCAGCAGCTTAGAGGGCGGGGGGATCGGGGAGACCCAGTACTTC. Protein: CASSLEGGGIGETQYF.

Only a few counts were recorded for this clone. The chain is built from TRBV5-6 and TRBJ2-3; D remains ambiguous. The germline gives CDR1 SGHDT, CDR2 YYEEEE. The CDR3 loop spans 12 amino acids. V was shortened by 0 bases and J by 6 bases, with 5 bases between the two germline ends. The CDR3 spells CASSLAVDTQYF. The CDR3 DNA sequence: TGTGCCAGCAGCTTGGCCGTGGATACGCAGTATTTT. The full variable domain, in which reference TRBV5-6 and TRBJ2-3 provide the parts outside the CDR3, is DAGVTQSPTHLIKTRGQQVTLRCSPKSGHDTVSWYQQALGQGPQFIFQYYEEEERQRGNFPDRFSGHQFPNYSSELNVNALLLGDSALYLCASSLAVDTQYFGPGTRLTVL.

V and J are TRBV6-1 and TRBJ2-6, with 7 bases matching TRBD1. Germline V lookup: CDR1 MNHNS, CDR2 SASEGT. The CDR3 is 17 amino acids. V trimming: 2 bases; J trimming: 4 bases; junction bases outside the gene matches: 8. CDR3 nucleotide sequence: TGTGCCAGCAGTGAACCCCACCAGGGGGACGGGGCCAACGTCCTGACTTTC. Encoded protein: CASSEPHQGDGANVLTF.

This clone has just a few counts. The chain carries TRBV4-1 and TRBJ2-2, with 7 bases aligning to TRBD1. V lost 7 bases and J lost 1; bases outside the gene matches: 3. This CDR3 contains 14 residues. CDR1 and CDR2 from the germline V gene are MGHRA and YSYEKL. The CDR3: CASTWTGNTGELFF. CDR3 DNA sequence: TGCGCCAGCACCTGGACAGGGAACACCGGGGAGCTGTTTTTT.

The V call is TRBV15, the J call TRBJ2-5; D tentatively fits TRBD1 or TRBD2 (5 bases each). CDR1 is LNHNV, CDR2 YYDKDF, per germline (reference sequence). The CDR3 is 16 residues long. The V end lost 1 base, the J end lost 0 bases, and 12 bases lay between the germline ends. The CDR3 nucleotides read TGTGCCACCAGCAGAGTTGGGGGAACGTACCAAGAGACCCAGTACTTC. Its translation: CATSRVGGTYQETQYF.

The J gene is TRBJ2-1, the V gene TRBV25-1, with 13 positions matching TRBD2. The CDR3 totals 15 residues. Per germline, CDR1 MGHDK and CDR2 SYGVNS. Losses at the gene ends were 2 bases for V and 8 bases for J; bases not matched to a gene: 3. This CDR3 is CASSEELAGGYEQFF. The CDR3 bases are TGTGCCAGCAGTGAAGAACTAGCGGGGGGGTATGAGCAGTTCTTC.

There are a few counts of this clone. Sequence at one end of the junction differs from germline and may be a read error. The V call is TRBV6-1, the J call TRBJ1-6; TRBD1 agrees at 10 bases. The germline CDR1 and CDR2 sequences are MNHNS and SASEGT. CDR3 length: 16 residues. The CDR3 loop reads CAISESGTGANSPLHF. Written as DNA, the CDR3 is TGTGCCATCAGTGAGTCCGGGACAGGGGCCAATTCACCCCTCCACTTT.